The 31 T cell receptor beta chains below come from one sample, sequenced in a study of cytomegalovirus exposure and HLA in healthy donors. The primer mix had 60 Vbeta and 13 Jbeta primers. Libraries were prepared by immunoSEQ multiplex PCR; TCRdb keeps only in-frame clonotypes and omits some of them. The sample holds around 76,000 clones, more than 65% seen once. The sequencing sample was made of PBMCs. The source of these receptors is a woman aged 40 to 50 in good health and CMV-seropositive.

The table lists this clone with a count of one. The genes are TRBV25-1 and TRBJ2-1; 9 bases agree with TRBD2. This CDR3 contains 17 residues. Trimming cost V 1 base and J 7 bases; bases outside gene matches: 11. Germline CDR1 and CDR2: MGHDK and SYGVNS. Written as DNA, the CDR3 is TGTGCCAGCAGTGAATCTGGGCGGGGGGGCCGTCGGAATGAGCAGTTCTTC. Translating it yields CASSESGRGGRRNEQFF.

CDR3 coding DNA: TGTGCCAGCAGTTACACTCCCGGGACAGGGGCCTACGAGCAGTACTTC. Its translation is CASSYTPGTGAYEQYF. The genes are TRBV6-5 and TRBJ2-7, with 10 bases identical to TRBD1. The CDR3 length is 16 residues. CDR1 and CDR2 (germline): MNHEY, SVGAGI. The junction had 6 bases not matched to a gene; V was cut back by 2 bases and J by 2 bases.

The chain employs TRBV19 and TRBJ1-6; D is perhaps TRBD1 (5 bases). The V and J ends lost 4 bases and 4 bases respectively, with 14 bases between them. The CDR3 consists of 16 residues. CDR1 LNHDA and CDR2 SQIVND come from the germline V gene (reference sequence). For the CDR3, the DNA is TGTGCCAGTAGTACAGCCGGGACTGCTTATAATTCACCCCTCCACTTT. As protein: CASSTAGTAYNSPLHF.

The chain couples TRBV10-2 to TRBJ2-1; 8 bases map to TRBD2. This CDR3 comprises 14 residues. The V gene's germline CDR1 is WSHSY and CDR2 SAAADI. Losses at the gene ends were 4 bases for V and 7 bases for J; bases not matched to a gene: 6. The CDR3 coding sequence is TGCGCCAGCAGTGGGGTAGCGGGACTAAATGAGCAGTTCTTC. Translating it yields CASSGVAGLNEQFF.

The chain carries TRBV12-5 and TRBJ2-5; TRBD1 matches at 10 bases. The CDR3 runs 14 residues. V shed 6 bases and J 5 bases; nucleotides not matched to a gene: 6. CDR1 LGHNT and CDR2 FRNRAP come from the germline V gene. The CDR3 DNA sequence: TGTGCTAGTGGCCCGACAGGGGGCGGGGAGACCCAGTACTTC. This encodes CASGPTGGGETQYF.

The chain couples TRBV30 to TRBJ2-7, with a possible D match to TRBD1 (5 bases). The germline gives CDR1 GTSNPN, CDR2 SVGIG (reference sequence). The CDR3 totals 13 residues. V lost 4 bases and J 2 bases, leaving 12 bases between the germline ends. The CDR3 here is CAWMGLHAYEQYF. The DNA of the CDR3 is TGTGCCTGGATGGGGCTACACGCCTACGAGCAGTACTTC.

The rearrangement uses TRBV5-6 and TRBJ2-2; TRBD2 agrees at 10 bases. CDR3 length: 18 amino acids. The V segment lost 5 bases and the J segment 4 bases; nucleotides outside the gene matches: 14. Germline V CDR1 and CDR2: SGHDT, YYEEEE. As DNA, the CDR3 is TGTGCCAGCAGTCCCCTCGGGACTAGCGCCATACGCACCGGGGAGCTGTTTTTT. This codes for CASSPLGTSAIRTGELFF.

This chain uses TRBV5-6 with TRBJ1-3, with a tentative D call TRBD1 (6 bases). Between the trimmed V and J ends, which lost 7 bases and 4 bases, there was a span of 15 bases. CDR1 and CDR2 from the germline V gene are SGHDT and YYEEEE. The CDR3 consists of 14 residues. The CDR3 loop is CASLLRGPGNTIYF. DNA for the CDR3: TGTGCCAGCCTATTGCGGGGGCCAGGAAACACCATATATTTT.

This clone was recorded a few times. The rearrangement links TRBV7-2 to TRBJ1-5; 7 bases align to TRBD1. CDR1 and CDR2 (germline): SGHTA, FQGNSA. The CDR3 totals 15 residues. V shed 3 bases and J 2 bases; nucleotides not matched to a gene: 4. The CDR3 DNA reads TGTGCCAGCAGCTTGACCGGACAGGGCAATCAGCCCCAGCATTTT. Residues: CASSLTGQGNQPQHF.

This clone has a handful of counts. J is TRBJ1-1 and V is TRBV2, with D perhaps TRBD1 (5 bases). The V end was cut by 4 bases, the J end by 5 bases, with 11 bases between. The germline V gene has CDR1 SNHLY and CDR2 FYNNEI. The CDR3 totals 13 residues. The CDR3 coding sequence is TGTGCCAGCAGTGCGGGGGGTGGTACTGAAGCTTTCTTT. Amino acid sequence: CASSAGGGTEAFF. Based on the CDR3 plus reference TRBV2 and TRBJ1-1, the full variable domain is EPEVTQTPSHQVTQMGQEVILRCVPISNHLYFYWYRQILGQKVEFLVSFYNNEISEKSEIFDDQFSVERPDGSNFTLKIRSTKLEDSAMYFCASSAGGGTEAFFGQGTRLTVV.

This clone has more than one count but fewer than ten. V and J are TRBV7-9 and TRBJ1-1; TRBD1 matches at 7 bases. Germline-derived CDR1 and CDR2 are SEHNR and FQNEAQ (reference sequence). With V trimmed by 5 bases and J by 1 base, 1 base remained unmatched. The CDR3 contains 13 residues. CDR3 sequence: CASSAGGNTEAFF. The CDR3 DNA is TGTGCCAGCAGCGCAGGGGGGAACACTGAAGCTTTCTTT.

The CDR3 is CASRFATGNSPLHF. As DNA, the CDR3 is TGTGCCAGCAGATTCGCGACGGGAAATTCACCCCTCCACTTT. This chain uses TRBV6-5 with TRBJ1-6; D uncertain. Trimming took off 6 bases at V and 7 bases at J, with 13 bases between the two ends. The CDR3 has 14 amino acids. Germline lookup yields CDR1 MNHEY and CDR2 SVGAGI.

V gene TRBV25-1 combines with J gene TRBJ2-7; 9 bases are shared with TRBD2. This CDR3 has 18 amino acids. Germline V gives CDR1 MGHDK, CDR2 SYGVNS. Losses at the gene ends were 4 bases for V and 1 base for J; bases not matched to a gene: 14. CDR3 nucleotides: TGTGCCAGCAGTGCATATCGGACTAGCGTGAGCGCTTCCTACGAGCAGTACTTC. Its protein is CASSAYRTSVSASYEQYF.

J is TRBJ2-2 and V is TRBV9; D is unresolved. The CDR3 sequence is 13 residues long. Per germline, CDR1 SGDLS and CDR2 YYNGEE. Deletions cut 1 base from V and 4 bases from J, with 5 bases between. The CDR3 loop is CASSVKATGELFF. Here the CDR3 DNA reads TGTGCCAGCAGCGTAAAAGCCACCGGGGAGCTGTTTTTT.

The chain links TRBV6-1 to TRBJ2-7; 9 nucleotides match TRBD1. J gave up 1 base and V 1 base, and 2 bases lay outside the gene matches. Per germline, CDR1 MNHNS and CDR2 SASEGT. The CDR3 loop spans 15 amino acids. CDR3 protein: CASSEGGTGSYEQYF. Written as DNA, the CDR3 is TGTGCCAGCAGTGAAGGGGGGACAGGGTCCTACGAGCAGTACTTC.

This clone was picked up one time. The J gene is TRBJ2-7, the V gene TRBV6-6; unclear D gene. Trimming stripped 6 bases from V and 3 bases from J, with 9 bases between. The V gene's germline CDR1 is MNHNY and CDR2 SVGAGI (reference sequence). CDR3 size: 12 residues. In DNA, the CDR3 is TGTGCCAGCAGGTACCTCGGCTACGAGCAGTACTTC. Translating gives CASRYLGYEQYF.

The CDR3 region has the DNA TGTGCCAGCAGCTTGGCTACAGGGGTCGGCTACACCTTC. Amino acids: CASSLATGVGYTF. V usage is TRBV5-4 and J usage is TRBJ1-2; TRBD1 aligns across 7 bases. This CDR3 has 13 amino acids. The germline gives CDR1 SGHNT, CDR2 YYREEE (reference sequence). V shed 0 bases, J shed 8 bases, and the junction held 4 bases outside the gene matches.

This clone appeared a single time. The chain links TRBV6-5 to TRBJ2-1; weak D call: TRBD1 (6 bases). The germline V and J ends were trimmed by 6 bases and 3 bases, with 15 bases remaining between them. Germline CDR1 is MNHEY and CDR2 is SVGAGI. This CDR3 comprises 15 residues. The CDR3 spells CASSRTGISYNEQFF. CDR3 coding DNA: TGTGCCAGCAGCCGTACAGGGATCAGCTACAATGAGCAGTTCTTC.

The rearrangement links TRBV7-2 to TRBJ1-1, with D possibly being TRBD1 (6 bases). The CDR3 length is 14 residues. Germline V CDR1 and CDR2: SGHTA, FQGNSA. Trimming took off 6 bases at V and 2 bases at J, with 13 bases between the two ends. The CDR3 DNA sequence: TGTGCCAGCAGTCTTGGACAGTCCAACACTGAAGCTTTCTTT. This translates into CASSLGQSNTEAFF.

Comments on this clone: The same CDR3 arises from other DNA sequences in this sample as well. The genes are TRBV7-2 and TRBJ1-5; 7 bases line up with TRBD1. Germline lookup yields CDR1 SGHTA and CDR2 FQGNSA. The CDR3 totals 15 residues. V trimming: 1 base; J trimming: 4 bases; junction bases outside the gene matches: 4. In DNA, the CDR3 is TGTGCCAGCAGCTTAGGTTCAGGGGGGAATCAGCCCCAGCATTTT. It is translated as CASSLGSGGNQPQHF.

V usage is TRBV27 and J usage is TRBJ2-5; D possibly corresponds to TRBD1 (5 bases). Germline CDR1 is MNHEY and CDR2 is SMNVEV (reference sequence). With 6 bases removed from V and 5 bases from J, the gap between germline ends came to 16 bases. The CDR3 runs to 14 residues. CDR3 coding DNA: TGTGCCAGCAGCCCCAAGGGGTGGGTGGAGACCCAGTACTTC. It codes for CASSPKGWVETQYF.

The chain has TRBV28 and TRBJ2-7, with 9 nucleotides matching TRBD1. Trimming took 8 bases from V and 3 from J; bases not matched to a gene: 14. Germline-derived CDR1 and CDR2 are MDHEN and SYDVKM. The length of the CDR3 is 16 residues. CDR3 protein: CASPPRTGAIGYEQYF. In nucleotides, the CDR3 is TGTGCCAGCCCCCCTCGGACAGGGGCCATTGGCTACGAGCAGTACTTC.

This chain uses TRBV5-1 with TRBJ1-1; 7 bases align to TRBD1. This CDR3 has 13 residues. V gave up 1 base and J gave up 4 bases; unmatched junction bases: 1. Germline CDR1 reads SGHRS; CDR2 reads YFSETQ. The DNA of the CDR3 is TGCGCCAGCAGCTTGAGGGGGCCCACTGAAGCTTTCTTT. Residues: CASSLRGPTEAFF.

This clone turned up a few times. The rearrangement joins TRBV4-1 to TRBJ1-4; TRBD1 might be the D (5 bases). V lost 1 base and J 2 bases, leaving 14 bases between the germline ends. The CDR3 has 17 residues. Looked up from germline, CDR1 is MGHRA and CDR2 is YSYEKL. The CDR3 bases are TGCGCCAGCAGCCAAGCGGGGGGAGGGCCTACTAATGAAAAACTGTTTTTT. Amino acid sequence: CASSQAGGGPTNEKLFF.

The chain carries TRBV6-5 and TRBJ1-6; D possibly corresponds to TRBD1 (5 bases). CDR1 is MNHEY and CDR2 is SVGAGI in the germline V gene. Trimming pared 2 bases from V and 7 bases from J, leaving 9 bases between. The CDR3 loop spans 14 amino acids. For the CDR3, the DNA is TGTGCCAGCAGTTACGCGGGGACGAATTCACCCCTCCACTTT. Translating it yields CASSYAGTNSPLHF.

The CDR3 region is CASRISGLAGVSEQYF. CDR3 bases: TGCGCCAGCAGAATCTCGGGACTAGCGGGAGTCTCCGAGCAGTACTTC. The chain links TRBV10-2 to TRBJ2-7; 14 nucleotides line up with TRBD2. V dropped 6 bases and J dropped 6; count of bases not matched to a gene: 10. The CDR3 has 16 amino acids. Looked up from germline, CDR1 is WSHSY and CDR2 is SAAADI.

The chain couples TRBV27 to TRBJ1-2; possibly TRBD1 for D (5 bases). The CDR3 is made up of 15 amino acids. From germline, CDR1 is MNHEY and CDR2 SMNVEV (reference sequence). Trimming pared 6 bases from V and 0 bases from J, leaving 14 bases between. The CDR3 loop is CASRIGAPSNYGYTF. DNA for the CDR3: TGTGCCAGCAGGATAGGGGCACCATCTAACTATGGCTACACCTTC.

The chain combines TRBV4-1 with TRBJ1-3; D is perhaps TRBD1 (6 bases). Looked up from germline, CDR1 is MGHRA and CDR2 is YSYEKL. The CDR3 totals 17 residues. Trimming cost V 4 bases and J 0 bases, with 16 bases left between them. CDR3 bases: TGCGCCAGCAGCCCGTCTACTACAGGGATCTCTGGAAACACCATATATTTT. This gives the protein CASSPSTTGISGNTIYF.

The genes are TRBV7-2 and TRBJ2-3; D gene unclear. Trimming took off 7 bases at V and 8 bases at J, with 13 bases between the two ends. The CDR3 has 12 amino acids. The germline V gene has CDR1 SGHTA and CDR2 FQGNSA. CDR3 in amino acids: CASTPESGTQYF. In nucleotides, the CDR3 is TGTGCCAGCACCCCCGAGTCGGGTACGCAGTATTTT.

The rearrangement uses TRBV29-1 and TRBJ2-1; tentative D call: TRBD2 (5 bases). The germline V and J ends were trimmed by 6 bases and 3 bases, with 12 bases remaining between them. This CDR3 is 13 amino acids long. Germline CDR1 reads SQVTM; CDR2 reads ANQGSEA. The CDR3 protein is CSVAPRGYNEQFF. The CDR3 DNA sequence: TGCAGCGTGGCCCCACGGGGCTACAATGAGCAGTTCTTC.

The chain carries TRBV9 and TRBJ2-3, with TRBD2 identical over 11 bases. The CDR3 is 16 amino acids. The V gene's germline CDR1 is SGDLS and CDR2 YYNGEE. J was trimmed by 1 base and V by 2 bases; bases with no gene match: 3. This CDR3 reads CASSVLTSGGTDTQYF. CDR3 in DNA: TGTGCCAGCAGCGTCTTGACTAGCGGGGGCACAGATACGCAGTATTTT. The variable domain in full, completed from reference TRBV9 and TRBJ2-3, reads DSGVTQTPKHLITATGQRVTLRCSPRSGDLSVYWYQQSLDQGLQFLIQYYNGEERAKGNILERFSAQQFPDLHSELNLSSLELGDSALYFCASSVLTSGGTDTQYFGPGTRLTVL.